Listed here is a single T cell receptor beta chain. The data originate from a study of T cell changes during pregnancy in multiple sclerosis. Profiled with immunoSEQ multiplex PCR; TCRdb holds only in-frame clones, not every one. Of about 67,000 clones detected, approximately 90% appear once; the ten largest clones hold about 2.5%. Germline loops: CDR1 LNHDA, CDR2 SQIVND (reference sequence). This CDR3 has 16 residues. J lost 4 bases, V lost 3 bases, and 7 bases had no gene match. The source of this sequence is a female donor with multiple sclerosis, enrolled in a pregnancy study. Material: peripheral blood, obtained in the first trimester of pregnancy. The rearrangement joins TRBV19 to TRBJ2-1; 9 bases are shared with TRBD2. CDR3 coding DNA: TGTGCCAGTAGTATGGGTAGCGGGAGCCTATACAATGAGCAGTTCTTC. Its translation is CASSMGSGSLYNEQFF.